The TCR beta chain described here comes from a study of cytomegalovirus exposure and HLA in healthy donors. Study at large: Earlier sequencing of approximately 180 million T cells yielded nearly 120 million unique TCR beta sequences.

Germline V CDR1 and CDR2: SEHNR, FQNEAQ (reference sequence). The CDR3 runs 12 residues. Study conclusions and caveats: Presence/absence analyses rested on an assumption that sequencing depth was roughly uniform across donors. In a later analysis, more than 15,000 TCR beta sequences were associated with HLA alleles at 0.05 false discovery rate.

Primers for the PCR totalled 60 Vbeta and 13 Jbeta. Profiled with immunoSEQ multiplex PCR; TCRdb holds only in-frame clones, not every one. The data contain about 170,000 clones, under 85% of them singletons. As for this clone: Its antigen remains unidentified. At one boundary the junction diverges from the germline segment, which might be a read error.

The clonotype comes from a woman aged 18-30 years in good health and CMV-seropositive. Specimen: PBMCs. The chain links TRBV7-9 to TRBJ1-4, with D hard to call. The CDR3 region is CSSSLLPEKLFF. Written as DNA, the CDR3 is TGTTCCAGCAGCCTACTACCTGAAAAACTGTTTTTT. The full variable domain, in which reference TRBV7-9 and TRBJ1-4 provide the parts outside the CDR3, is DTGVSQNPRHKITKRGQNVTFRCDPISEHNRLYWYRQTLGQGPEFLTYFQNEAQLEKSRLLSDRFSAERPKGSFSTLEIQRTEQGDSAMYLCSSSLLPEKLFFGSGTQLSVL.